The rows below give T cell receptor beta chains drawn from one sample of a study of Ad26.COV2.S vaccination and SARS-CoV-2 variants. The method was immunoSEQ multiplex PCR; TCRdb's version includes in-frame clones alone and lacks a portion of them. The sample yields around 450,000 clones, over 75% seen once. The starting material was peripheral blood, obtained in a trial of Ad26.COV2.S vaccine versus placebo. These receptors originate from a person aged 18 to 65 who received the Ad26.COV2.S COVID-19 vaccine or a placebo. CDR3s include the opening cysteine and the closing phenylalanine or tryptophan. A D gene is named only where the DNA matches it firmly. Part of the rows lack a size; the others show once, few, many or a class for expanded clones.

clone_size,v_call,j_call,d_call,cdr3_nt,cdr3_aa
-,TRBV4-3,TRBJ1-1,TRBD1,TGCGCCAGCAGCCAAGATGGGGACAGGGCGGCTTTCTTT,CASSQDGDRAAFF
-,TRBV7-2,TRBJ2-1,TRBD1,TGTGCCAGCAGCCACACTACCGGGACAGGGGGCAATGAGCAGTTCTTC,CASSHTTGTGGNEQFF
-,TRBV5-4,TRBJ2-7,TRBD2,TGTGCCAGCAGCTTGGCCCCTAGCGGGTCTCCTTTCGGTGAGCAGTACTTC,CASSLAPSGSPFGEQYF
-,TRBV19,TRBJ2-5,TRBD1,TGTGCCAGTAGCTCCGGGACAGGGGCCGAGACCCAGTACTTC,CASSSGTGAETQYF
-,TRBV11-1,TRBJ2-5,-,TGTGCCAGCAGCCCCCCGGGGGGCGCGGGAGAGACCCAGTACTTC,CASSPPGGAGETQYF
once,TRBV5-1,TRBJ2-7,TRBD1,TGCGCCAGCAGCTTGACCGCGACAGGGAATTACGAGCAGTACTTC,CASSLTATGNYEQYF
-,TRBV7-8,TRBJ2-5,TRBD2,TGTGCCAGCAGCTCAGGACTAGCGGGAGTGTCTCTTCGGGAGACCCAGTACTTC,CASSSGLAGVSLRETQYF
-,TRBV3-1/TRBV3-2,TRBJ2-7,-,TGTGCCAGCGGGATGCGGTCCGCCACCTACGAGCAGTACTTC,CASGMRSATYEQYF
-,TRBV7-3,TRBJ2-1,-,TGTGCCAGCAGCTTATCCACGGCGGGAATTGTCAATGAGCAGTTCTTC,CASSLSTAGIVNEQFF
-,TRBV5-1,TRBJ2-1,TRBD2,TGCGCCAGCAGCTTGGTTGGCAGCGGGAGATGGGATGAGCAGTTCTTC,CASSLVGSGRWDEQFF
-,TRBV6-1,TRBJ1-1,TRBD1,TGTGCCAGCAGTGAATTAGACAGGGTAGAGGTTGAAGCTTTCTTT,CASSELDRVEVEAFF
-,TRBV14,TRBJ2-3,TRBD2,TGTGCCAGCAGCTCTCGGACTAGCGGGAGGACAGATACGCAGTATTTT,CASSSRTSGRTDTQYF
few,TRBV19,TRBJ1-5,-,TGTGCCAGTAGTATGTCCAGGGTTAGCAATCAGCCCCAGCATTTT,CASSMSRVSNQPQHF
-,TRBV19,TRBJ2-1,-,TGTGCCAGTAGTATGGAGGTCAGCTCCTACAATGAGCAGTTCTTC,CASSMEVSSYNEQFF
-,TRBV4-3,TRBJ2-6,TRBD1,TGCGCCAGCAGCTACAACAGGGGGGAACCCTCTGGGGCCAACGTCCTGACTTTC,CASSYNRGEPSGANVLTF
-,TRBV4-3,TRBJ2-1,TRBD2,TGCGCCAGCAGCCAAGGATGGGCGGGAGTACCATACAATGAGCAGTTCTTC,CASSQGWAGVPYNEQFF
-,TRBV5-1,TRBJ1-4,-,TGCGCCAGCAGCCCCTCTACCGTCCCCACCGAAGGAAAACTGTTTTTT,CASSPSTVPTEGKLFF
-,TRBV19,TRBJ2-7,TRBD2,TGTGCCAGTCGAGCGGGAAACACCTACGAGCAGTACTTC,CASRAGNTYEQYF
-,TRBV5-6,TRBJ2-5,-,TGTGCCAGCCGGTGGGGGCAAGAGACCCAGTACTTC,CASRWGQETQYF
-,TRBV18,TRBJ2-5,-,TGTGCCAGCTCACCCGCGGCAGGCAGGCAGGAGACCCAGTACTTC,CASSPAAGRQETQYF
few,TRBV2,TRBJ1-2,TRBD1,TGTGCCAGCAACGTCCAGGGGGACTATGGCTACACCTTC,CASNVQGDYGYTF
-,TRBV7-2,TRBJ2-1,-,TGTGCCAGCAGCTACCCCGGGGGCCACAATGAGCAGTTCTTC,CASSYPGGHNEQFF
-,TRBV7-9,TRBJ1-1,-,TGTGCCAGCAGCCCAGGACAGTCGGAAGGGGAAGCTTTCTTT,CASSPGQSEGEAFF
-,TRBV15,TRBJ2-2,-,TGTGCCACCAGCAGAGAGAGAGGACAAATGCCATGGGAGCTGTTTTTT,CATSRERGQMPWELFF
-,TRBV10-3,TRBJ2-3,TRBD2,TGTGCCATCAGTGACCAAGGGACTAGCGGTGATACGCAGTATTTT,CAISDQGTSGDTQYF
once,TRBV12-3/TRBV12-4,TRBJ2-7,-,TGTGCCAGCACATTTACGTCGGCCCACGAGCAGTACTTC,CASTFTSAHEQYF
once,TRBV5-6,TRBJ2-6,TRBD1,TGTGCCAGCAGCCTTGGGACAGCGGCTGGGGCCAACGTCCTGACTTTC,CASSLGTAAGANVLTF
-,TRBV5-1,TRBJ1-5,TRBD1,TGCGCCAGCAGCAACGGGACAGGGCGCTATCAGCCCCAGCATTTT,CASSNGTGRYQPQHF
-,TRBV7-8,TRBJ1-1,-,TGTGCCAGCAAGCGAACTGAGAACACTGAAGCTTTCTTT,CASKRTENTEAFF
-,TRBV5-1,TRBJ1-1,TRBD1,TGCGCCAGCAAACCGGGGGCAGGGGGCTATGAAGCTTTCTTT,CASKPGAGGYEAFF
-,TRBV5-6,TRBJ2-2,-,TGTGCCAGCAGCTTGGGAGCCGTAGGCACCGGGGAGCTGTTTTTT,CASSLGAVGTGELFF
-,TRBV5-4,TRBJ2-3,TRBD1,TGTGCCAGCAGCGGGACAGGCCGAGGACTCGTCTCCACAGATACGCAGTATTTT,CASSGTGRGLVSTDTQYF
-,TRBV7-2,TRBJ2-7,TRBD1,TGTGCCAGCAGCTTAGGCGGGACAGGGGTTTACGAGCAGTACTTC,CASSLGGTGVYEQYF
-,TRBV4-2,TRBJ2-3,-,TGTGCCAGCAGCCAAGTTCTAGGCACAGATACGCAGTATTTT,CASSQVLGTDTQYF
-,TRBV6-6,TRBJ1-1,-,TGTGCCAGCAGCACCCCCACAATCGTTTTCTTT,CASSTPTIVFF
-,TRBV7-3,TRBJ2-1,TRBD1,TGTGCCAGCAGCTCGACAGGGGGCTTCCAAGGATATGAGCAGTTCTTC,CASSSTGGFQGYEQFF
few,TRBV5-6,TRBJ1-6,-,TGTGCCAGCAGCTTGGAGGTACCAGATAGAACAAATTCACCCCTCCACTTT,CASSLEVPDRTNSPLHF
-,TRBV9,TRBJ2-5,TRBD1,TGTGCCAGCAGCGAGGGGACAGGGCCCATAACCCAAGAGACCCAGTACTTC,CASSEGTGPITQETQYF
-,TRBV6-6,TRBJ1-6,-,TGTGCCAGCAGTCTTGGGACCGGCAAAAGCTCCTATAATTCACCCCTCCACTTT,CASSLGTGKSSYNSPLHF
-,TRBV6-2/TRBV6-3,TRBJ2-2,-,TGTGCCAGCAGTTACGGCTACGGGTCGGACACCGGGGAGCTGTTTTTT,CASSYGYGSDTGELFF
few,TRBV7-2,TRBJ2-7,TRBD2,TGTGCCAGCAGCCAGAAGGGAGGGCGTTTCTCCGAGCAGTACTTC,CASSQKGGRFSEQYF
-,TRBV27,TRBJ1-6,TRBD1,TGTGCCAGCAGGTCATGGGGGACAGGTGCCAGTTCACCCCTCCACTTT,CASRSWGTGASSPLHF